This T cell receptor (beta chain) was sequenced for a study of vaccination effects on CD4 cells after COVID-19. About the study: Under the ViraFEST assay, PBMC were stimulated with viral peptide pools so that antigen-specific CD4+ T cells expanded. Sequencing was performed afterwards.

Findings and limits, study-wide: Convalescent patients were few in the study, and early post-infection timepoints were absent.

Method: immunoSEQ multiplex PCR; TCRdb's copy keeps in-frame clones and lacks some. This table holds about 45,000 clones, 72% found once. This clone was detected only a few times. Its cognate antigen is unknown. Following a roughly 11-day culture, CD4+ T cells were purified. BNT162b2 vaccine or mRNA-1273 vaccine was given to participants in two doses. Vaccinated recipients, who were negative for nucleocapsid antibodies, had no history of SARS-CoV-2 infection. The authors replaced half the medium with IL-2 medium on days 3 and 7. This CDR3 is built from 13 residues. Germline CDR1 reads LGHDT; CDR2 reads YNNKEL (reference sequence). Trimming stripped 4 bases from V and 2 bases from J, with 9 bases between.

The rearrangement joins TRBV3-1 (or the pseudogene TRBV3-2) to TRBJ2-7, with D perhaps matching TRBD1 (6 bases). The input for sequencing was CD4+ T cells from PBMCs cultured without peptide, taken after COVID-19 vaccination. The TCR sequence derives from a human donor who received a COVID-19 vaccine. The DNA for the CDR3 is TGTGCCAGCAGCCGGACAGAGACCTACGAGCAGTACTTC. Amino acid sequence: CASSRTETYEQYF.